The following is a TCR beta chain sequence with its context. Its cognate antigen is unknown. CDR3 size: 15 residues. V was clipped by 5 bases and J by 3 bases, with 15 bases between them. CDR1 is MNHEY, CDR2 SVGAGI, per germline. All patients were mismatch repair deficient, assessed by either PCR or immunohistochemistry. TCRs were sequenced from a few patients responding to pembrolizumab. This record comes from a study of PD-1 blockade in mismatch repair-deficient tumors. Study details: Patients had approximately 11 mismatch repair-deficient cancer types and were previously treated and progressing.

Study-wide points: Tumor-resident clones, often absent from pretreatment blood, expanded after pembrolizumab and then contracted.

The repertoire was sequenced with immunoSEQ multiplex PCR; TCRdb's copy has only in-frame clones and lacks some. This sample yields fewer than 10,000 clones, of which approximately 85% are seen a single time; around 0.91% belongs to the top ten. The sequences come from PBMCs, collected about 46 weeks after starting pembrolizumab. The chain recombines TRBV6-5 with TRBJ2-3; perhaps TRBD2 as D (5 bases). This TCR came from an adult with mismatch repair-deficient cancer. CDR3 in amino acids: CASSPRSEVTDTQYF. CDR3 nucleotides: TGTGCCAGCAGTCCTCGATCGGAGGTGACAGATACGCAGTATTTT.